The subject of this entry is one T cell receptor beta chain. Its antigen is not known. The data belong to a study of cytotoxic CD8 clonotypes in ibrutinib-treated CLL. Study-wide points: Pretreatment clonality was elevated relative to age-matched healthy donors and paralleled circulating CD8+ T-cell counts. Sustained-remission and progressing patients' sampling times differed. Treatment left the uncommon public clonotypes either contracted or stable in frequency.

The CDR3 extends over 15 amino acids. Germline V gene data show CDR1 as SGHNT and CDR2 as YENEEA. Trimming took 1 base from V and 2 from J; bases not matched to a gene: 3. Measured with immunoSEQ multiplex PCR; TCRdb has only the in-frame clones, and not every one. The sample lists a few hundred thousand clones, roughly 85% occurring once. The chain couples TRBV11-3 to TRBJ2-3, with 7 bases aligning to TRBD2. The material sequenced was PBMCs, taken before ibrutinib treatment. This receptor was obtained from a human donor with chronic lymphocytic leukemia. CDR3 DNA sequence: TGTGCCAGCAGCTTAGCGGGAGGCCTCACAGATACGCAGTATTTT. Encoded protein: CASSLAGGLTDTQYF. The entire variable domain, with the rest obtained from reference TRBV11-3 and TRBJ2-3, is as follows: EAGVVQSPRYKIIEKKQPVAFWCNPISGHNTLYWYLQNLGQGPELLIRYENEEAVDDSQLPKDRFSAERLKGVDSTLKIQPAELGDSAVYLCASSLAGGLTDTQYFGPGTRLTVL.